What follows are 6 T cell receptor beta chains derived from one specimen sequenced in a study of blood T cell repertoires in COVID-19. Produced via immunoSEQ multiplex PCR; TCRdb's table is partial and in-frame only. The data contain some 300,000 clones, roughly 89% of them singletons. Specimen: peripheral blood. These receptors originate from a woman aged 35 to 49 with COVID-19, enrolled during active disease.

The chain couples TRBV5-6 to TRBJ2-2; no definite D call. In germline, CDR1 is SGHDT, CDR2 YYEEEE. Trimming shortened V by 0 bases and J by 1 base, and 16 bases separated the two germline ends. The CDR3 has 18 residues. The chain's CDR3 is CASSLAFSSRWNTGELFF. The CDR3 region has the DNA TGTGCCAGCAGCTTGGCCTTCTCAAGCCGGTGGAACACCGGGGAGCTGTTTTTT.

The V gene is TRBV9, the J gene TRBJ2-2; D remains ambiguous. In germline, CDR1 is SGDLS, CDR2 YYNGEE. This CDR3 is 14 amino acids long. With 0 bases removed from V and 6 bases from J, the gap between germline ends came to 9 bases. The CDR3 sequence: CASSVGAEAGELFF. CDR3 coding DNA: TGTGCCAGCAGCGTAGGCGCAGAGGCCGGGGAGCTGTTTTTT.

The chain has TRBV7-9 and TRBJ1-4, with TRBD1 matching 9 bases. The germline V gene has CDR1 SEHNR and CDR2 FQNEAQ (reference sequence). J gave up 7 bases and V 4 bases, and 1 base lay outside the gene matches. This CDR3 region has 13 residues. CDR3 in DNA: TGTGCCAGCAGCTCGGACAGGGGTGAAAAACTGTTTTTT. Residues: CASSSDRGEKLFF.

This clone came up once. The genes are TRBV6-5 and TRBJ2-5; TRBD1 might be the D (6 bases). The CDR3 is 14 amino acids. Germline CDR1 MNHEY, CDR2 SVGAGI. With 6 bases removed from V and 0 bases from J, the gap between germline ends came to 11 bases. The CDR3 DNA reads TGTGCCAGCAGGGTTGGACAGCACCAAGAGACCCAGTACTTC. Protein product: CASRVGQHQETQYF.

The chain's CDR3 is CASSLNSYEQYF. In DNA, the CDR3 is TGTGCCAGCAGCCTTAACTCCTACGAGCAGTACTTC. The gene calls are TRBV11-3 and TRBJ2-7; D ambiguous. V was shortened by 5 bases and J by 0 bases, with 5 bases between the two germline ends. The CDR3 sequence is 12 residues long. CDR1 is SGHNT, CDR2 YENEEA, per germline.

This rearrangement joins TRBV28 to TRBJ1-5; D gene unclear. V was pared by 3 bases and J by 6 bases, with 21 bases between. Germline-derived CDR1 and CDR2 are MDHEN and SYDVKM. This CDR3 contains 17 residues. The DNA of the CDR3 is TGTGCCAGCAGTTTCCACGTCGGTTCCCCGGGGAGTCAGCCCCAGCATTTT. It codes for CASSFHVGSPGSQPQHF.